This T cell receptor (beta chain) was identified during a study of T cell responses to AZD1222 COVID-19 vaccine. Study results and caveats: AZD1222 recipients seropositive at baseline numbered only six. Donors were mostly white British, more females; clonal diversity possibly underestimated. Reportedly, nearly half the spike-specific TCRs target unmutated variant regions. Repertoires in all cases were sampled only once the peak T cell response had passed.

Only a few counts were recorded for this clone. The antigen is undetermined. V lost 4 bases and J lost 7; bases outside the gene matches: 6. CDR1 and CDR2 from the germline V gene are GTSNPN and SVGIG (reference sequence). The CDR3 is made up of 14 amino acids. Generated by immunoSEQ multiplex PCR, the TCRdb table keeps only in-frame clones and is missing some. The table records about 56,000 clones, over 70% of them present only once. The specimen was peripheral blood, collected 28 days after the second AZD1222 dose. The chain joins TRBV30 to TRBJ2-2; TRBD2 matches at 10 bases. This TCR was sampled from an adult who received the AZD1222 COVID-19 vaccine. In nucleotides, the CDR3 is TGTGCCTGGATCCGGACTAGCGGTGGCGGGGAGCTGTTTTTT. This sequence encodes CAWIRTSGGGELFF. The full variable domain, in which reference TRBV30 and TRBJ2-2 provide the parts outside the CDR3, is SQTIHQWPATLVQPVGSPLSLECTVEGTSNPNLYWYRQAAGRGLQLLFYSVGIGQISSEVPQNLSASRPQDRQFILSSKKLLLSDSGFYLCAWIRTSGGGELFFGEGSRLTVL.